This T cell receptor beta chain was recorded in a study of patients and donors after allogeneic stem cell transplantation (dated by TCRdb to 2019 to 2021). On this clonotype: The clone's antigen remains unknown. No base qualities exist here, and no much larger clone lies one base off it.

The receptor library was made with RT-PCR. This sample was sequenced with a NextSeq 550. TCRdb redid the processing of the public reads, applying fastp at Q25 and MiXCR, and retained in-frame beta chains. Each entry merges the rows of one CDR3 protein and shows their most common DNA and genes. This sample holds tens of thousands of distinct CDR3 sequences; roughly 52% were observed only once. The ten largest make up about 64% of the sample. Looking up the germline V gene yields CDR1 LGHNA and CDR2 YNFKEQ. V and J are truncated by 4 bases and 1 base respectively, leaving an intervening sequence of 16 bases. Including the terminal cysteine and phenylalanine, the CDR3 comprises 16 residues. CDR3 DNA is the only sequence kept; it has 48 bases, read in frame from the first base.

Source material: blood, either unsorted or a sorted T cell fraction (not recorded which). This sequence originates from a human donor who was either an allogeneic HSCT recipient or a stem cell or donor lymphocyte infusion donor (not recorded which). It is not recorded whose cells these are; they may come from a transplant donor. The receptor chain draws on TRBV4-2 and TRBJ1-1; the D gene cannot be resolved reliably. The nucleotide sequence is given as TGTGCCAGCAGCCTGGTTGAGGGAGGAACGAACACTGAAGCTTTCTTT. Its product reads: CASSLVEGGTNTEAFF.